Here is one TCR beta chain with its context. This sample is part of a study of blood T cell repertoires in COVID-19. Study overall: Acute and convalescent COVID-19 specimens originated in the United States, Italy and Spain.

The protocol was immunoSEQ multiplex PCR, while the TCRdb copy is restricted to in-frame clones and leaves out a portion. The sample carries some 260,000 clones, about nine tenths recorded once. This TCR came from a man aged 40-49 years who had recovered from COVID-19. Sample: PBMCs or T cells enriched from blood (not recorded which).

CDR3 loop: CAWSQGPDYGYTF. CDR3 coding DNA: TGTGCCTGGAGTCAGGGTCCGGACTATGGCTACACCTTC. The gene calls are TRBV30 and TRBJ1-2; D perhaps matches TRBD1 (5 bases). The CDR3 has 13 residues. CDR1 and CDR2 (germline): GTSNPN, SVGIG (reference sequence). V lost 2 bases, J lost 3 bases, and 10 bases lay in between.